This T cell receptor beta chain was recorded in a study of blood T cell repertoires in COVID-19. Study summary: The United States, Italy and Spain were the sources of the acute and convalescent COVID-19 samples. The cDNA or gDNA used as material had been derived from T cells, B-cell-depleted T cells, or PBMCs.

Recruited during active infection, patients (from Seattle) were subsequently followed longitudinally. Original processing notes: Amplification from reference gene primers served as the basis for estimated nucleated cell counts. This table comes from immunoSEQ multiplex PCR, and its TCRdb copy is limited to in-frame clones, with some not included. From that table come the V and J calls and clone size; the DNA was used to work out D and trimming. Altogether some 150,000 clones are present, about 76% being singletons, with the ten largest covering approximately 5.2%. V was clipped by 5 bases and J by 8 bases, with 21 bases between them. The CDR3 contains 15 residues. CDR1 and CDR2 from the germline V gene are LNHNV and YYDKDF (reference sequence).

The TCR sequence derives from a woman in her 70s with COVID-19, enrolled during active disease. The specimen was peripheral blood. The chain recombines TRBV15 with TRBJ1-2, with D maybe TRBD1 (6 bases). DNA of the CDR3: TGTGCCACCAGCCTGGACCCGGGGGGGGCGGGCGGCTACACCTTC. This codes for CATSLDPGGAGGYTF.